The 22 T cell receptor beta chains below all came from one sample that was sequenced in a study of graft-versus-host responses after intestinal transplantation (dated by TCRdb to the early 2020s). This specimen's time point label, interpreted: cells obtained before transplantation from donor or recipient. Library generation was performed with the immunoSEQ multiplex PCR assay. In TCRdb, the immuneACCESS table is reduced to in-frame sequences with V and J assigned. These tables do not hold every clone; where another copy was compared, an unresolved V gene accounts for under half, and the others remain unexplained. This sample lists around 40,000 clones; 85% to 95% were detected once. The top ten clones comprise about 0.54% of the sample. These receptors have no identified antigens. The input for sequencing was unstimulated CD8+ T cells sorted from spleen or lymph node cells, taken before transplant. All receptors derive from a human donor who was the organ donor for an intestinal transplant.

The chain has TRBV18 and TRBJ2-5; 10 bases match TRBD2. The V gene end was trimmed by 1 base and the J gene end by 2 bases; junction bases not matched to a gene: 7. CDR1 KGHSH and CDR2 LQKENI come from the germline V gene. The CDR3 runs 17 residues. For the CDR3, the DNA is TGTGCCAGCTCACCACGACTAGCGGGCTTTTCTCAAGAGACCCAGTACTTC. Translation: CASSPRLAGFSQETQYF. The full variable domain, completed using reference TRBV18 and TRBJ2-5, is NAGVMQNPRHLVRRRGQEARLRCSPMKGHSHVYWYRQLPEEGLKFMVYLQKENIIDESGMPKERFSAEFPKEGPSILRIQQVVRGDSAAYFCASSPRLAGFSQETQYFGPGTRLLVL.

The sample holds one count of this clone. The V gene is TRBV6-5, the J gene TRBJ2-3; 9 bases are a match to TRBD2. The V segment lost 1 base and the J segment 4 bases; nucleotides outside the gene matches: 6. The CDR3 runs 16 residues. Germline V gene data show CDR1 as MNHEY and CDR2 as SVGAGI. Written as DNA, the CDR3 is TGTGCCAGCAGTTACTTTGGCGGGGGGGCCTCAGATACGCAGTATTTT. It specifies CASSYFGGGASDTQYF.

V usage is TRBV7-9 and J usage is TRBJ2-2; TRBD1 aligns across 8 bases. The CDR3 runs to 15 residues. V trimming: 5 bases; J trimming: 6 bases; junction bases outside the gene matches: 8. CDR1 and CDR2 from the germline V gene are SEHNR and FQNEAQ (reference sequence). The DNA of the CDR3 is TGTGCCAGCAGCCCACGGACAGGGTTTGCCGGGGAGCTGTTTTTT. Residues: CASSPRTGFAGELFF.

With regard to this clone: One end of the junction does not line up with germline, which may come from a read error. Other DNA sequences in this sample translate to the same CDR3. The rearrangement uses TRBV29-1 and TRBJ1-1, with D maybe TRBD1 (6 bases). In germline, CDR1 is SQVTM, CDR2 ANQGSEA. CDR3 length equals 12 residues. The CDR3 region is CSVETGYTEAFF. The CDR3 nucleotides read TGCAGCGTTGAAACAGGGTACACTGAAGCTTTTTTT. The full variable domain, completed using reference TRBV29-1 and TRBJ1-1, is SAVISQKPSRDICQRGTSLTIQCQVDSQVTMMFWYRQQPGQSLTLIATANQGSEATYESGFVIDKFPISRPNLTFSTLTVSNMSPEDSSIYLCSVETGYTEAFFGQGTRLTVV.

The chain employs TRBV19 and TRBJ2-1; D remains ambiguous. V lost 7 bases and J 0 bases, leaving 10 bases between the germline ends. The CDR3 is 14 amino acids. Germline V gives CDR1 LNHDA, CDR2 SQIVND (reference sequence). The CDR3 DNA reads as TGTGCCAGTAAAGTGGCCTCCTCCTACAATGAGCAGTTCTTC. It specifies CASKVASSYNEQFF.

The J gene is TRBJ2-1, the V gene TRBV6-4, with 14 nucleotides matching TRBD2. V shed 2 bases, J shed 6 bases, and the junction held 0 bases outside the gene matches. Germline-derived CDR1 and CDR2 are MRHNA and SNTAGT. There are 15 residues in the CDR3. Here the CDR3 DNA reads TGTGCCAGCAGTGACGGGACTAGCGGGGGCAATGAGCAGTTCTTC. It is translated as CASSDGTSGGNEQFF.

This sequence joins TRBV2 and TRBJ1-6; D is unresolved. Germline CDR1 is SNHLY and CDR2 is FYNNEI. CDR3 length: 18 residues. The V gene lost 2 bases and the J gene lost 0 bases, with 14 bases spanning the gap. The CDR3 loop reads CASSEPDTAGSYNSPLHF. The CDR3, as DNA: TGTGCCAGCAGTGAACCAGACACGGCGGGCTCCTATAATTCACCCCTCCACTTT.

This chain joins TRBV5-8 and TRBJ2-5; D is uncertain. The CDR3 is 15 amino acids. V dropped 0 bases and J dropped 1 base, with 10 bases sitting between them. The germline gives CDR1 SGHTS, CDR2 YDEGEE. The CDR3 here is CASSLAYTVQETQYF. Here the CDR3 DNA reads TGTGCCAGCAGCTTGGCCTACACAGTCCAAGAGACCCAGTACTTC. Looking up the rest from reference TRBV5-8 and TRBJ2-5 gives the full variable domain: EAGVTQSPTHLIKTRGQQATLRCSPISGHTSVYWYQQALGLGLQFLLWYDEGEERNRGNFPPRFSGRQFPNYSSELNVNALELEDSALYLCASSLAYTVQETQYFGPGTRLLVL.

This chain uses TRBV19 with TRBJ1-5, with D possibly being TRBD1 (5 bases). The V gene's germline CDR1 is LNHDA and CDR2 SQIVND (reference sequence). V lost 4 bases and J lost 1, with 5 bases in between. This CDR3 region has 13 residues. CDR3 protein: CASSRDSNQPQHF. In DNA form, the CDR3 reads TGTGCCAGTAGTAGGGACAGCAATCAGCCCCAGCATTTT.

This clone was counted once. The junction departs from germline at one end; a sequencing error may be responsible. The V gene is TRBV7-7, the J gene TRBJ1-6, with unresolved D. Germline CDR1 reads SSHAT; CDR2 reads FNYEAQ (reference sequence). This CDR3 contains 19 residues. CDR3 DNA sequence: TGTGCTAGCAGCTTATTCCCTGGATCCATAGAGAGGGATAATTCACCCCTCCACTTT. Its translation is CASSLFPGSIERDNSPLHF. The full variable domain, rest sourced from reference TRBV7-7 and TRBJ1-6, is GAGVSQSPRYKVTKRGQDVTLRCDPISSHATLYWYQQALGQGPEFLTYFNYEAQPDKSGLPSDRFSAERPEGSISTLTIQRTEQRDSAMYRCASSLFPGSIERDNSPLHFGNGTRLTVT.

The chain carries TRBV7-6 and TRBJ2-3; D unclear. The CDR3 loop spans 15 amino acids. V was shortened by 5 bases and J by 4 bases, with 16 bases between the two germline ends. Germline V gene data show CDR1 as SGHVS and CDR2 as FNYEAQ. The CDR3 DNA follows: TGTGCCAGCAGCGTAACTCTTAAGGTGGCAGATACGCAGTATTTT. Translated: CASSVTLKVADTQYF.

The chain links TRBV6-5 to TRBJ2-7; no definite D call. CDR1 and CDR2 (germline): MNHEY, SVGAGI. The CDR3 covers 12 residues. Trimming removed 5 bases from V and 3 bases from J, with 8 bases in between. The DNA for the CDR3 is TGTGCCAGCAGTCCCTACTTCTACGAGCAGTACTTC. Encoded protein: CASSPYFYEQYF.

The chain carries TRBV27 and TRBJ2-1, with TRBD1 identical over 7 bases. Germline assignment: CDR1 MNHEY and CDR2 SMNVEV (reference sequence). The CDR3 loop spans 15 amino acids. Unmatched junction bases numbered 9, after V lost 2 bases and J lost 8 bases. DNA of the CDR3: TGTGCCAGCAGTTTAGTGCCCCTAGGGGGCGATGAGCAGTTCTTC. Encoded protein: CASSLVPLGGDEQFF.

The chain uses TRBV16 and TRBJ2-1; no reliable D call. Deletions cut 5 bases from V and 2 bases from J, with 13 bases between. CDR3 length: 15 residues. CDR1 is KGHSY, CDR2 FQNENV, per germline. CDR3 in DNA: TGTGCCAGCAGCTTAGGGAATCCCCCCTACAATGAGCAGTTCTTC. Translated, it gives CASSLGNPPYNEQFF.

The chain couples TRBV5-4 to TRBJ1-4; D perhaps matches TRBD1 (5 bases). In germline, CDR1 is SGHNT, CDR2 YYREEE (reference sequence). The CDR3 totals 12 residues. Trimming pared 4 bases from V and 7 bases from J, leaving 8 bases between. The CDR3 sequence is CASSRGGEKLFF. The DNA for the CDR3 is TGTGCCAGCAGCCGGGGGGGTGAAAAACTGTTTTTT.

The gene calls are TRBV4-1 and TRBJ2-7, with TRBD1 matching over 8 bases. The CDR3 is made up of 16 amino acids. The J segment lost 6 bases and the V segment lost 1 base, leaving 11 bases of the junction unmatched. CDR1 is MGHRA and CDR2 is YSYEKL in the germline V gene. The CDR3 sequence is CASSQGSGGVLSEQYF. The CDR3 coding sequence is TGCGCCAGCAGCCAAGGGTCAGGGGGCGTCCTAAGCGAGCAGTACTTC.

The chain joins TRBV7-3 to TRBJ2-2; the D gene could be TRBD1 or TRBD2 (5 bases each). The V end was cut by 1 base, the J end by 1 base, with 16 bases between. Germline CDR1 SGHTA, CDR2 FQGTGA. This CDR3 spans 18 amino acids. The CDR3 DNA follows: TGTGCCAGCAGCTTAATACGGGGCGGCCCGATGAACACCGGGGAGCTGTTTTTT. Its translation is CASSLIRGGPMNTGELFF.

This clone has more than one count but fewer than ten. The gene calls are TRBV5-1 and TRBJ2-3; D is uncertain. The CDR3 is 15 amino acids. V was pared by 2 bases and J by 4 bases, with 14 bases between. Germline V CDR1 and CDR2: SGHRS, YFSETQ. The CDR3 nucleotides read TGCGCCAGCAGCTTAGAGGCCCCGCCTCCAGATACGCAGTATTTT. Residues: CASSLEAPPPDTQYF.

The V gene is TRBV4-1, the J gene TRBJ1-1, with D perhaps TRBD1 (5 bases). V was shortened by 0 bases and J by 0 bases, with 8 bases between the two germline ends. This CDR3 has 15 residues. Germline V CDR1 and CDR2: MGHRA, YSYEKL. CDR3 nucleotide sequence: TGCGCCAGCAGCCAAGACAGGGAGGTGAACACTGAAGCTTTCTTT. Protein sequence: CASSQDREVNTEAFF.

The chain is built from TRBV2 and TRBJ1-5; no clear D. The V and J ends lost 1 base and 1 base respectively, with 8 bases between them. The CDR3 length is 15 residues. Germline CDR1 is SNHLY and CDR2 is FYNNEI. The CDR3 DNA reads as TGTGCCAGCAGTGAAGATATAGGGAGCAATCAGCCCCAGCATTTT. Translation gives CASSEDIGSNQPQHF. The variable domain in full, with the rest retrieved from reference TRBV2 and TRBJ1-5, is EPEVTQTPSHQVTQMGQEVILRCVPISNHLYFYWYRQILGQKVEFLVSFYNNEISEKSEIFDDQFSVERPDGSNFTLKIRSTKLEDSAMYFCASSEDIGSNQPQHFGDGTRLSIL.

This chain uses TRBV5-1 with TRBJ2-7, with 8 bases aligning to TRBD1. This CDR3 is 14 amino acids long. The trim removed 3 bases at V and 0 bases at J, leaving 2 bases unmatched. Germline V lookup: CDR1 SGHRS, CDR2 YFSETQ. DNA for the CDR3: TGCGCCAGCAGCTACGACAGGGGCTCCTACGAGCAGTACTTC. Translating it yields CASSYDRGSYEQYF.

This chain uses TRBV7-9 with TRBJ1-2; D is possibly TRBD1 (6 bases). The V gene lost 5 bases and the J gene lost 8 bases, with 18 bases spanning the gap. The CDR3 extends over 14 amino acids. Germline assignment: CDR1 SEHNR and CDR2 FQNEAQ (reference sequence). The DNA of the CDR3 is TGTGCCAGCAGCGCGGAAGGGGGGGCGCGGGGCTACACCTTC. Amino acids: CASSAEGGARGYTF.